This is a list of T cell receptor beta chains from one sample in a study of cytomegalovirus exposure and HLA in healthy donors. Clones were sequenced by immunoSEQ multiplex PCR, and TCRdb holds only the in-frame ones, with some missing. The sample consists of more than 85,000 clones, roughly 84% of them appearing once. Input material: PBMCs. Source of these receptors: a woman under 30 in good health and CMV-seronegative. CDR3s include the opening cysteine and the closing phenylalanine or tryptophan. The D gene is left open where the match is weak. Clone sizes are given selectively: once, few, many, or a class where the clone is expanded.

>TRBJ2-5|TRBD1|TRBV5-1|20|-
CASSHGIRLQGKYPKKTQYF
TGCGCCAGCAGCCACGGCATTAGATTACAGGGGAAGTACCCTAAGAAGACCCAGTACTTC
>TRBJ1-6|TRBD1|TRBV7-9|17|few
CASSSWTGRAYNSPLHF
TGTGCCAGCAGCTCATGGACAGGGCGCGCCTATAATTCACCCCTCCACTTT
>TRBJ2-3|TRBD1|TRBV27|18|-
CASSSLIPGTGVADTQYF
TGTGCCAGCAGTTCACTCATCCCCGGGACAGGGGTGGCAGATACGCAGTATTTT
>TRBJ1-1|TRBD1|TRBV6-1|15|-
CASSSDPGQGTEAFF
TGTGCCAGCAGTTCTGACCCGGGACAGGGGACTGAAGCTTTCTTT
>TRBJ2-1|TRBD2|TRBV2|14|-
CASSSAGVQNEQFF
TGTGCCAGCAGTTCAGCGGGAGTCCAGAATGAGCAGTTCTTC
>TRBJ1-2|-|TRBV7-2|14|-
CASSPRQGPYGYTF
TGTGCCAGCAGCCCTAGGCAGGGGCCCTATGGCTACACCTTC
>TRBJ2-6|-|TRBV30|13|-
CAWSAQAGAVLTF
TGTGCCTGGAGTGCCCAGGCAGGGGCAGTCCTGACTTTC
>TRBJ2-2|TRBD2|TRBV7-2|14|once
CASSLVAGTGELFF
TGTGCCAGCAGCTTAGTAGCGGGGACCGGGGAGCTGTTTTTT
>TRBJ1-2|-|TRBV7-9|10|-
CAGGGDGYTF
TGTGCCGGCGGGGGAGATGGCTACACCTTC
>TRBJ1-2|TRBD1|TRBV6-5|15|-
CASSTSGTGGYGYTF
TGTGCCAGCAGTACCTCCGGGACAGGGGGCTATGGCTACACCTTC
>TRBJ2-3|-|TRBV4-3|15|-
CASSPLAVSTDTQYF
TGCGCCAGCAGCCCGTTAGCGGTGAGCACAGATACGCAGTATTTT
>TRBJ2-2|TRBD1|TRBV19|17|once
CASTRTGGALNTGELFF
TGTGCCAGTACGAGGACAGGGGGTGCCTTGAACACCGGGGAGCTGTTTTTT
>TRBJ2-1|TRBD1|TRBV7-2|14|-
CASSQGQPSLEQFF
TGTGCCAGCAGCCAGGGACAGCCTAGCTTGGAGCAGTTCTTC
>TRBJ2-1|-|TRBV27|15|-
CASSPSTGSYNEQFF
TGTGCCAGCAGTCCCTCAACGGGGTCCTACAATGAGCAGTTCTTC
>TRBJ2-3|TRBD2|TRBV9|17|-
CASSVVSGYASTDTQYF
TGTGCCAGCAGCGTAGTTAGCGGGTACGCTAGCACAGATACGCAGTATTTT
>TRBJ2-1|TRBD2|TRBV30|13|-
CAWSGLAFNEQFF
TGTGCCTGGAGCGGACTAGCCTTTAATGAGCAGTTCTTC
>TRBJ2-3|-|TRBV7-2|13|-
CAASPTRTDTQYF
TGTGCGGCCAGCCCGACTCGCACAGATACGCAGTATTTT
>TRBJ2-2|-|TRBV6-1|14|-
CASSGQSRGGELFF
TGTGCCAGCAGCGGACAGAGCCGAGGAGGGGAGCTGTTTTTT
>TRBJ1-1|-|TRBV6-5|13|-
CASSGGALTEAFF
TGTGCCAGTTCCGGGGGGGCCTTGACTGAAGCTTTCTTT
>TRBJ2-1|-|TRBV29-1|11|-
CSADSYNEQFF
TGCAGCGCCGACAGCTACAATGAGCAGTTCTTC
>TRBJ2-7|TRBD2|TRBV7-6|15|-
CASSPSGGTVYEQYF
TGTGCCAGCAGCCCTAGCGGGGGGACCGTCTACGAGCAGTACTTC
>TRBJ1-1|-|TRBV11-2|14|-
CASSSGLWNTEAFF
TGTGCCAGCAGCTCTGGACTGTGGAACACTGAAGCTTTCTTT
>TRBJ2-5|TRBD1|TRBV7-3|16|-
CASSLDAGTGQETQYF
TGTGCCAGCAGCTTGGACGCCGGGACAGGACAAGAGACCCAGTACTTC
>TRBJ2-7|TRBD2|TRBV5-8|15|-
CASSGWGGKRDEQYF
TGTGCCAGCAGCGGGTGGGGGGGGAAAAGGGACGAGCAGTACTTC
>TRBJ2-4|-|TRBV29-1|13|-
CSAREQAKNIQYF
TGCAGCGCCAGGGAACAGGCCAAAAACATTCAGTACTTC
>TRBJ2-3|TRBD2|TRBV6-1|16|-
CASSEVPGGPTDTQYF
TGTGCCAGCAGTGAAGTCCCGGGAGGGCCGACAGATACGCAGTATTTT
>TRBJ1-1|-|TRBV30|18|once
CAWRDSIRVGTRNTEAFF
TGTGCCTGGAGGGACAGCATCAGGGTCGGGACGCGGAACACTGAAGCTTTCTTT
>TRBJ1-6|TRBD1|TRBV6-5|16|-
CASSYSPGQGYSPLHF
TGTGCCAGCAGTTACTCACCGGGACAGGGTTATTCACCCCTCCACTTT
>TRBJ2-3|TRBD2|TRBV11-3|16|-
CASSPRTSGGMDTQYF
TGTGCCAGCAGCCCAAGGACTAGCGGGGGGATGGATACGCAGTATTTT
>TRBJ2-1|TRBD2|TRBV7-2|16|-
CASSPHAGGSYNEQFF
TGTGCCAGCAGCCCCCATGCGGGAGGGTCCTACAATGAGCAGTTCTTC
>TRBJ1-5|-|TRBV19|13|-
CASSIAVNQPQHF
TGTGCCAGTAGTATAGCAGTGAATCAGCCCCAGCATTTT
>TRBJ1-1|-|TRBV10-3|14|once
CAISDRGAYTEAFF
TGTGCCATCAGTGACCGGGGGGCTTACACTGAAGCTTTCTTT
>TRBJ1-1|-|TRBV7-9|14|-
CSSSLGGGNTEAFF
TGTTCCAGCAGCTTAGGGGGGGGGAACACTGAAGCTTTCTTT
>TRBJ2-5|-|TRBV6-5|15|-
CASSVRWRDQETQYF
TGTGCCAGCAGTGTACGTTGGCGGGACCAAGAGACCCAGTACTTC
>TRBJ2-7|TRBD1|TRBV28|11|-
CASSSRDRARF
TGTGCCAGCAGTTCTAGGGACAGGGCTCGCTTC
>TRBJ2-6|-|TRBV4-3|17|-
CASSQGDSGAGANVLTF
TGCGCCAGCAGTCAGGGCGACTCAGGGGCTGGGGCCAACGTCCTGACTTTC
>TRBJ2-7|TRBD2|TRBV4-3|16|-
CASSLSLADSSYEQYF
TGCGCCAGCAGCCTCAGTCTAGCGGATAGCTCCTACGAGCAGTACTTC
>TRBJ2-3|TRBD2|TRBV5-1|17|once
CASSLLGLAGEADTQYF
TGCGCCAGCAGCTTACTGGGACTAGCGGGAGAGGCAGATACGCAGTATTTT
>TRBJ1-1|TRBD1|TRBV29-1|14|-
CSVEGRTGDTEAFF
TGCAGCGTTGAGGGCCGGACAGGGGACACTGAAGCTTTCTTT
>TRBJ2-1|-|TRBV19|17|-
CASSISPWGGRDNEQFF
TGTGCCAGTAGTATTTCCCCATGGGGGGGCCGTGACAATGAGCAGTTCTTC
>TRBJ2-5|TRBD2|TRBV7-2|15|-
CASSSGTSGGETQYF
TGTGCCAGCAGCTCAGGGACTAGCGGCGGTGAGACCCAGTACTTC
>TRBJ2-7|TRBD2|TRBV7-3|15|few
CASSESGGDSYEQYF
TGTGCCAGCAGCGAATCGGGGGGGGATTCCTACGAGCAGTACTTC
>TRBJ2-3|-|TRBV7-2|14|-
CASNAQQGADTQYF
TGTGCCAGCAACGCCCAACAGGGAGCAGATACGCAGTATTTT
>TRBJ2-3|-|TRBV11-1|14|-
CASSRERGTDTQYF
TGTGCCAGCAGCCGAGAACGAGGGACAGATACGCAGTATTTT
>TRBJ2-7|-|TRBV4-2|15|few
CASSQGEGGSYEQYF
TGTGCCAGCAGCCAAGGGGAGGGGGGCTCCTACGAGCAGTACTTC
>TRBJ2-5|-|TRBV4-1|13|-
CASSPWRGETQYF
TGCGCCAGCAGCCCTTGGAGGGGAGAGACCCAGTACTTC
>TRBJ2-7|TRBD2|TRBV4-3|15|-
CASSLGGGGSHEQYF
TGCGCCAGCAGCCTTGGGGGCGGGGGGTCCCACGAGCAGTACTTC
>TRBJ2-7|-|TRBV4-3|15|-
CASSQDLGPPYEQYF
TGCGCCAGCAGCCAAGATCTTGGGCCTCCCTACGAGCAGTACTTC
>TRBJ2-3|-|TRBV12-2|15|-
CASRMTSHFTDTQYF
TGTGCAAGTCGCATGACTAGCCATTTCACAGATACGCAGTATTTT
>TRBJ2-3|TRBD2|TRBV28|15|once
CASSLGGSGGDTQYF
TGTGCCAGCAGTTTGGGCGGGAGTGGCGGAGATACGCAGTATTTT
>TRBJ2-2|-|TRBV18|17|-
CASSPPESLGDTGELFF
TGTGCCAGCTCACCACCCGAGTCCTTAGGGGACACCGGGGAGCTGTTTTTT